This T cell receptor (beta chain) was identified in a study of blood T cell repertoires in COVID-19 (dated by TCRdb to 2018 to 2021). For the study in its entirety: Collaborator samples came from the United States, Italy and Spain and covered acute and convalescent phases of COVID-19. The prospective study material was composed of cDNA or gDNA derived from T cells, B-cell-depleted T cells, or PBMCs. The dataset comprised deeply sampled blood TCRbeta repertoires from subjects exposed to, actively infected with, or recovered from COVID-19. The repertoires were released in a freely available public database meant as a resource for research on the immune response to SARS-CoV-2. Samples were obtained from the ongoing ImmuneRACE study (first 160 participants) and from over 1,000 subjects provided by 6 global collaborators. The sample metadata nearly always contained a de-identified subject ID, COVID-19 status, age in years and sex. Where available, HLA class I and class II types were obtained from metadata supplied by the sample provider rather than from assay-based typing. Summary of the overall study and its limitations: The quantity of clinical and demographic metadata differed by source and by participant and was supplied without curation.

Another Seattle source contributed samples from volunteer blood donors who had recovered from COVID-19. Collaborating institutions collected whole blood in K2EDTA tubes following their own protocols. For TCRbeta analysis, collaborators shipped samples in one of three forms: frozen whole blood, isolated PBMCs, or DNA extracted from either of those sample types. The CDR3 goes from the cysteine to the phenylalanine over 16 residues. Only the CDR3 region is kept as DNA, spanning 48 bases read in frame from base 1. The CDR1 and CDR2 encoded by the germline V gene (reference sequence) are MNHEY and SMNVEV. Trimming removed 1 base from V and 1 base from J; the gene matches leave 4 bases unexplained. This clone was counted a single time. The antigen this receptor binds is unknown. Qualities for individual bases were not recorded, and no much larger clone is one base off. TCRbeta CDR3 regions were amplified from genomic DNA using the immunoSEQ Assay, a bias-controlled multiplex PCR. The authors' analysis ran thus. The number of nucleated cells in each sample was estimated by amplification of reference gene primers within the assay. Sequence reads were collapsed and filtered to measure the absolute abundance of every unique TCRbeta CDR3 rearrangement. For each sample, productive Simpson clonality was calculated as the square root of Simpson's diversity index across productive rearrangements. TCRdb obtained this table from immuneACCESS and retained in-frame rearrangements with V and J assigned. These tables miss some clones; where compared with another copy, unresolved V genes account for less than half of the shortfall, and the remainder is unexplained. That table gives V, J and clone size, and the DNA gave D and trimming. The sample data list over 200,000 clones, and about 88% of these were observed just once. The ten most abundant clones make up approximately 4.3% of the sample.

The receptor's source is a man between 60 and 75 years old who had recovered from COVID-19. The V gene is TRBV27 and the J gene is TRBJ1-2, and 9 junction bases match TRBD1. The sample comprised peripheral blood. CDR3 loop: CASSLLGTGINYGYTF. The DNA reads TGTGCCAGCAGTTTATTAGGGACAGGGATTAACTATGGCTACACCTTC.